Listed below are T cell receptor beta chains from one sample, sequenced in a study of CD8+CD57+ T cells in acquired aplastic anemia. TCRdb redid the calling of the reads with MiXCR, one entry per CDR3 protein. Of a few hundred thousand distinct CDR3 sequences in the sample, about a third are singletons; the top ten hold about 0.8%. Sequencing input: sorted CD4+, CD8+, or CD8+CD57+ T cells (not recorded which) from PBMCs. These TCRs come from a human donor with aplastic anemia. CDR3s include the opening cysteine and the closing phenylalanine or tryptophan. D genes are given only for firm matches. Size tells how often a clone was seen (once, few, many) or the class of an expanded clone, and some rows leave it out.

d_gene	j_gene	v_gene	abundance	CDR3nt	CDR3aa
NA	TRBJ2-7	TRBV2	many	TGTGCCAGCAGATGGGACGGGAGCTCCTACGAGCAGTACTTC	CASRWDGSSYEQYF
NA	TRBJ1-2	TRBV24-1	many	TGTGCCACCAGTGATATAGAAAACTATGGCTACACCTTC	CATSDIENYGYTF
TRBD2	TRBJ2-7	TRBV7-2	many	TGTGCCAGCAGCTTAAGGGCTAGCGGGGGGGGAAAGCCTTACGAGCAGTACTTC	CASSLRASGGGKPYEQYF
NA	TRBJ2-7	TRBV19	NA	TGTGCCAGCAGTTCAACCCCTACAGGGCACGAGCAGTACTTC	CASSSTPTGHEQYF
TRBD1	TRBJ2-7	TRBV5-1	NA	TGCGCCAGCAGCTTGGCCGGACAGGGTATGTTCTACGAGCAGTACTTC	CASSLAGQGMFYEQYF
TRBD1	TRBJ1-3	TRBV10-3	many	TGTGCCATCAGAAATATGGACAGGGCTGGAAACACCATATATTTT	CAIRNMDRAGNTIYF
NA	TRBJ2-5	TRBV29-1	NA	TGCAGCGTTGCGTCAGACCAAGAGACCCAGTACTTC	CSVASDQETQYF
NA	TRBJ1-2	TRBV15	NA	TGTGCCACCAGCAGAGTCGGGGCCAGGGGCTCCAACTATGGCTACACCTTC	CATSRVGARGSNYGYTF
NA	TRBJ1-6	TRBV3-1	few	TGTGCCAGCAGCCAAGTGGAAGCGAATTCACCCCTCCACTTT	CASSQVEANSPLHF
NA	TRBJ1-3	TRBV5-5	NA	TGTGCCAGCAGCCTAGACACGTCTGGAAACACCATATATTTT	CASSLDTSGNTIYF
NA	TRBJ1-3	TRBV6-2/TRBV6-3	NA	TGTGCCGGGGGTCCACGACACGGAAACACCATATATTTT	CAGGPRHGNTIYF
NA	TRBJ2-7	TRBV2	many	TGTGCCAGCATTATCCGGGACTGGGGCTCCTACGAGCAGTACTTC	CASIIRDWGSYEQYF
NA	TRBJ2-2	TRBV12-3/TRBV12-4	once	TGTGCCAGCAGTTCCCCTCCGGGTTTGTTATCGGACACCGGGGAGCTGTTTTTT	CASSSPPGLLSDTGELFF
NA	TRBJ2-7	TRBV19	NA	TGTGCCAGCAGACCCCTCCCCTCGGGACGAGTAGTCCACGAGCAGTACTTC	CASRPLPSGRVVHEQYF